These T cell receptor beta chains were read from a single sample in a study of T-cell reconstitution after alpha-beta-depleted transplantation in children. TCRdb processed the PCR reads anew with MiXCR; each CDR3 protein has one entry. Among a few hundred thousand distinct CDR3 sequences, about an eighth were seen once, and the ten largest hold 4.3%. This specimen consisted of PBMCs, obtained from the stem cell graft. Every receptor here comes from a human donor who donated a stem cell graft to a child with Fanconi anemia. The CDR3 runs from the conserved cysteine through the conserved F or W. D genes are given only for firm matches. Rows give clone size only sometimes, using once, few, many, or a class for an expanded clone.

j_gene: TRBJ1-5
v_gene: TRBV3-1
d_gene: NA
abundance: NA
CDR3nt: TGTGCCCTCAGTTTATCTGTGGGTCAGCCCCAGCATTTT
CDR3aa: CALSLSVGQPQHF

j_gene: TRBJ2-5
v_gene: TRBV7-2
d_gene: NA
abundance: NA
CDR3nt: TGTGCCAGCAGCTTAGAGTCGGGGGGCGGGGAGACCCAGTACTTC
CDR3aa: CASSLESGGGETQYF

j_gene: TRBJ1-2
v_gene: TRBV6-1
d_gene: NA
abundance: NA
CDR3nt: TGTGCCAGCAGTGGAGGTCTGGCAGGCGCGAATGGCTACACCTTC
CDR3aa: CASSGGLAGANGYTF

j_gene: TRBJ2-3
v_gene: TRBV12-3/TRBV12-4
d_gene: TRBD2
abundance: NA
CDR3nt: TGTGCCAGCAGTATTAGCGGGGGGGGCGGAGATACGCAGTATTTT
CDR3aa: CASSISGGGGDTQYF

j_gene: TRBJ1-6
v_gene: TRBV27
d_gene: NA
abundance: NA
CDR3nt: TGTGCCAGCAGTATCTCTCAAGAGGGGAGATCACCCCTCCACTTT
CDR3aa: CASSISQEGRSPLHF

j_gene: TRBJ2-1
v_gene: TRBV12-3/TRBV12-4
d_gene: NA
abundance: NA
CDR3nt: TGTGCCAGCAGTTTGCTTAGCGTTAACAATGAGCAGTTCTTC
CDR3aa: CASSLLSVNNEQFF

j_gene: TRBJ2-5
v_gene: TRBV3-1
d_gene: NA
abundance: many
CDR3nt: TGTGCCAGCAGCCAAGTGAGGAGGGGGGAGACCCAGTACTTC
CDR3aa: CASSQVRRGETQYF

j_gene: TRBJ1-5
v_gene: TRBV5-1
d_gene: NA
abundance: NA
CDR3nt: TGCGCCAGCAGCTTAGGGCCGAATATGGATAGCAATCAGCCCCAGCATTTT
CDR3aa: CASSLGPNMDSNQPQHF

j_gene: TRBJ2-2
v_gene: TRBV2
d_gene: NA
abundance: NA
CDR3nt: TGTGCCAGCAAATCGGCGGTCGCAAACACCGGGGAGCTGTTTTTT
CDR3aa: CASKSAVANTGELFF

j_gene: TRBJ1-5
v_gene: TRBV15
d_gene: NA
abundance: few
CDR3nt: TGTGCCACCAGCAGAGATGGACAGTCCAATCAGCCCCAGCATTTT
CDR3aa: CATSRDGQSNQPQHF

j_gene: TRBJ2-7
v_gene: TRBV25-1
d_gene: TRBD1
abundance: many
CDR3nt: TGTGCCAGCAGTGATTCCTCTGACAGGGGTTTGGACTACGAGCAGTACTTC
CDR3aa: CASSDSSDRGLDYEQYF

j_gene: TRBJ2-3
v_gene: TRBV20-1
d_gene: NA
abundance: few
CDR3nt: TGCAGTGCTAGAGATATGGATACGCAGTATTTT
CDR3aa: CSARDMDTQYF

j_gene: TRBJ1-1
v_gene: TRBV12-3/TRBV12-4
d_gene: NA
abundance: NA
CDR3nt: TGTGCCAGCAGTCCCGATGGCGATAACACTGAAGCTTTCTTT
CDR3aa: CASSPDGDNTEAFF

j_gene: TRBJ2-1
v_gene: TRBV19
d_gene: NA
abundance: NA
CDR3nt: TGTGCCAGTAGTATCCTTTGGGCTAGCGAAAACAATGAGCAGTTCTTC
CDR3aa: CASSILWASENNEQFF

j_gene: TRBJ2-7
v_gene: TRBV20-1
d_gene: NA
abundance: many
CDR3nt: TGCAGTGCTAACTTTAGAAGCGAGCAGTACTTC
CDR3aa: CSANFRSEQYF

j_gene: TRBJ1-5
v_gene: TRBV14
d_gene: NA
abundance: NA
CDR3nt: TGTGCCAGCAGCCGTCTTGGGCAGGGACCCCAGCATTTT
CDR3aa: CASSRLGQGPQHF

j_gene: TRBJ1-2
v_gene: TRBV12-3/TRBV12-4
d_gene: NA
abundance: few
CDR3nt: TGTGCCAGCAAGGGGGGTGGGGCTGGCTACACCTTC
CDR3aa: CASKGGGAGYTF

j_gene: TRBJ2-1
v_gene: TRBV5-1
d_gene: NA
abundance: few
CDR3nt: TGCGCCAGCAGCTTGAGCAGGGAAGAGCAGTTCTTC
CDR3aa: CASSLSREEQFF

j_gene: TRBJ2-2
v_gene: TRBV3-1
d_gene: NA
abundance: NA
CDR3nt: TGTGCCAGCAGCGAATCAGGGTACGGGGAGCTGTTTTTT
CDR3aa: CASSESGYGELFF

j_gene: TRBJ2-3
v_gene: TRBV4-2
d_gene: TRBD1
abundance: many
CDR3nt: TGTGCCAGCAGCCTCCTAGGACAGGGGGCTTCAGATACGCAGTATTTT
CDR3aa: CASSLLGQGASDTQYF

j_gene: TRBJ2-5
v_gene: TRBV9
d_gene: TRBD2
abundance: few
CDR3nt: TGTGCCAGCAGCGTAGAAGCGGGGGGGCCGGTAGAGACCCAGTACTTC
CDR3aa: CASSVEAGGPVETQYF

j_gene: TRBJ2-5
v_gene: TRBV15
d_gene: NA
abundance: many
CDR3nt: NA
CDR3aa: CATSILGGLGETQYF

j_gene: TRBJ2-3
v_gene: TRBV3-1
d_gene: TRBD1
abundance: few
CDR3nt: TGTGCCAGCAGCCTGAGGACAGGAATCACAGATACGCAGTATTTT
CDR3aa: CASSLRTGITDTQYF

j_gene: TRBJ1-4
v_gene: TRBV6-4
d_gene: NA
abundance: NA
CDR3nt: TGTGCCAGCAGTGGAGGACCTGAAAAACTGTTTTTT
CDR3aa: CASSGGPEKLFF

j_gene: TRBJ1-3
v_gene: TRBV6-5
d_gene: NA
abundance: many
CDR3nt: TGTGCCAGCAGTTACTCGGGCGTTGGAATCTCTGGAAACACCATATATTTT
CDR3aa: CASSYSGVGISGNTIYF

j_gene: TRBJ1-1
v_gene: TRBV5-5
d_gene: NA
abundance: many
CDR3nt: TGTGCCAGCAGGTTTGGTAGGGGCCGAACTGAAGCTTTCTTT
CDR3aa: CASRFGRGRTEAFF

j_gene: TRBJ2-3
v_gene: TRBV11-2
d_gene: NA
abundance: few
CDR3nt: TGTGCCAGCAGCTTAGCTCTCGCTAGCACAGATACGCAGTATTTT
CDR3aa: CASSLALASTDTQYF

j_gene: TRBJ2-1
v_gene: TRBV2
d_gene: NA
abundance: NA
CDR3nt: TGTGCCAGCAGTATCATTAGGTCAGCTTGGAATGAGGAGTTCTTC
CDR3aa: CASSIIRSAWNEEFF

j_gene: TRBJ1-1
v_gene: TRBV12-3/TRBV12-4
d_gene: NA
abundance: NA
CDR3nt: TGTGCCAGCAGCCTGCGACAGCTTAATGAAGCTTTCTTT
CDR3aa: CASSLRQLNEAFF

j_gene: TRBJ2-2
v_gene: TRBV12-3/TRBV12-4
d_gene: TRBD2
abundance: NA
CDR3nt: TGTGCCAGCAGCCCGCCCGGTAGCGGGGGGAAGACCGGGGAGCTGTTTTTT
CDR3aa: CASSPPGSGGKTGELFF

j_gene: TRBJ2-7
v_gene: TRBV29-1
d_gene: TRBD1
abundance: NA
CDR3nt: TGCAGCGTGAGGACAGGTGACTACGAGCAGTACTTC
CDR3aa: CSVRTGDYEQYF

j_gene: TRBJ2-5
v_gene: TRBV12-3/TRBV12-4
d_gene: TRBD2
abundance: NA
CDR3nt: TGTGCCAGCAGCAGGGAGGGGAATGAGGCGACCCAGTACTTC
CDR3aa: CASSREGNEATQYF

j_gene: TRBJ1-5
v_gene: TRBV7-2
d_gene: NA
abundance: NA
CDR3nt: TGTGCCAGCAGCTTGGGGGCGAGGGAGAGTCAGCCCCAGCATTTT
CDR3aa: CASSLGARESQPQHF

j_gene: TRBJ2-3
v_gene: TRBV2
d_gene: NA
abundance: NA
CDR3nt: TGTGCCAGCCCCCCGCCCAACACAGATACGCAGTATTTT
CDR3aa: CASPPPNTDTQYF

j_gene: TRBJ1-1
v_gene: TRBV6-2/TRBV6-3
d_gene: NA
abundance: many
CDR3nt: TGTGCCAGCAGTTACTCGGGGACCACTGAAGCTTTCTTT
CDR3aa: CASSYSGTTEAFF

j_gene: TRBJ2-2
v_gene: TRBV20-1
d_gene: NA
abundance: NA
CDR3nt: TGCAGTGCTTCCACAGGGTCTGGGTCCGGGGAGTTGTTTTTT
CDR3aa: CSASTGSGSGELFF

j_gene: TRBJ1-1
v_gene: TRBV5-1
d_gene: NA
abundance: NA
CDR3nt: TGCGCCAGCAGCTTGGTTCGACCGGGCACTGAAGCTTTCTTT
CDR3aa: CASSLVRPGTEAFF

j_gene: TRBJ2-1
v_gene: TRBV5-1
d_gene: NA
abundance: NA
CDR3nt: TGCGCCAGCAGCTACCGTCCTCCTTTCAATGAGCAGTTCTTC
CDR3aa: CASSYRPPFNEQFF